The 21 T cell receptor beta chains given below trace back to one sample, sequenced in a study of T cell responses to AZD1222 COVID-19 vaccine. Data came from immunoSEQ multiplex PCR; TCRdb stores just in-frame clones and leaves some out. Of 65,000 to 90,000 clones listed, roughly nine tenths were seen once; the top ten hold 1.3%. Source: peripheral blood, taken 28 days after the second AZD1222 dose. The receptors shown here come from an adult who received the AZD1222 COVID-19 vaccine.

This clone was found a few times. The chain has TRBV25-1 and TRBJ1-1; D not certain. Germline V gene data show CDR1 as MGHDK and CDR2 as SYGVNS. V lost 7 bases to trimming and J lost 1 base, with 13 bases between them. This CDR3 is 14 amino acids long. DNA of the CDR3: TGTGCCAGCATCGGTAATCCTAAGAACACTGAAGCTTTCTTT. This translates into CASIGNPKNTEAFF.

The chain links TRBV6-1 to TRBJ2-3; D is undetermined. The germline V gene encodes CDR1 MNHNS and CDR2 SASEGT. V shed 1 base and J shed 4 bases, with 3 bases lying between them. There are 12 residues in the CDR3. CDR3 DNA: TGTGCCAGCAGTGAAGGTGCAGATACGCAGTATTTT. Residues: CASSEGADTQYF.

CDR3 loop: CASRPSPSSSTDTQYF. CDR3 nucleotide sequence: TGTGCCAGCAGACCGAGCCCCAGTTCTAGCACAGATACGCAGTATTTT. This chain links TRBV5-4 with TRBJ2-3; D uncertain. Germline V gives CDR1 SGHNT, CDR2 YYREEE (reference sequence). V was cut by 5 bases and J by 0 bases, with 16 bases left in between. The CDR3 contains 16 residues.

V gene TRBV7-2 combines with J gene TRBJ1-1; 8 bases fit TRBD1. Germline values: CDR1 SGHTA, CDR2 FQGNSA. The CDR3 length is 14 residues. The ends lost 4 bases at V and 5 bases at J; junction bases unmatched: 6. CDR3 residues: CASSSQGAVTEAFF. The CDR3 DNA is TGTGCCAGCAGCTCCCAGGGGGCCGTGACTGAAGCTTTCTTT.

The gene calls are TRBV2 and TRBJ1-2, with 9 bases fitting TRBD1. The V gene's germline CDR1 is SNHLY and CDR2 FYNNEI. The CDR3 totals 13 residues. Here the CDR3 reads CALTRDRDYGYTF. CDR3 in DNA: TGTGCTTTAACCCGGGACAGGGATTATGGCTACACCTTC.

V is TRBV28 and J is TRBJ1-1; tentatively, D is TRBD1 (6 bases). V lost 8 bases and J 4 bases, leaving 20 bases between the germline ends. Germline values: CDR1 MDHEN, CDR2 SYDVKM. The CDR3 covers 15 residues. The CDR3, as DNA: TGTGCCAGCCATATCGCCTGGCAGGGGATCACTGAAGCTTTCTTT. Its protein product is CASHIAWQGITEAFF.

This clone was recorded once. This chain uses TRBV3-1 (or the pseudogene TRBV3-2) with TRBJ1-6, with D tentatively TRBD1 (5 bases). CDR1 is LGHDT, CDR2 YNNKEL, per germline (reference sequence). CDR3 size: 14 residues. V was shortened by 4 bases and J by 8 bases, with 12 bases between the two germline ends. DNA of the CDR3: TGTGCCAGCAGCCGCCTGGGGACGGATTCACCCCTCCACTTT. Residues: CASSRLGTDSPLHF.

V and J are TRBV9 and TRBJ2-7, with D unresolved. Germline CDR1 and CDR2: SGDLS and YYNGEE. The length of the CDR3 is 13 residues. V dropped 4 bases and J dropped 1 base, with 9 bases sitting between them. The CDR3 nucleotides read TGTGCCAGCAGCACCGACACGTCCTACGAGCAGTACTTC. Amino acids: CASSTDTSYEQYF.

In its sample, this clone was seen many times. V is TRBV13 and J is TRBJ1-1; D is unresolved. V lost 5 bases to trimming and J lost 7 bases, with 17 bases between them. This CDR3 spans 14 amino acids. Per germline, CDR1 PRHDT and CDR2 FYEKMQ (reference sequence). The CDR3 DNA sequence: TGTGCCAGCAGCCCTGACTCCGGGTTGAATGAAGCTTTCTTT. Translating gives CASSPDSGLNEAFF.

This chain links TRBV7-8 with TRBJ1-4; no definite D call. Trimming took off 0 bases at V and 5 bases at J, with 7 bases between the two ends. This CDR3 has 14 residues. CDR1 and CDR2 from the germline V gene are SGHVS and FQNEAQ. DNA of the CDR3: TGTGCCAGCAGCTTAGCCAGGATAAATGAAAAACTGTTTTTT. Translation gives CASSLARINEKLFF.

V usage is TRBV19 and J usage is TRBJ2-1; TRBD1 or TRBD2 may be the D gene (5 bases each). This CDR3 has 12 residues. Trimming stripped 7 bases from V and 7 bases from J, with 11 bases between. Germline V gene data show CDR1 as LNHDA and CDR2 as SQIVND (reference sequence). The CDR3 loop reads CASNEGPNEQFF. In nucleotides, the CDR3 is TGTGCCAGTAATGAGGGGCCTAATGAGCAGTTCTTC.

The chain couples TRBV6-2 or TRBV6-3 to TRBJ2-7; 14 positions match TRBD2. The germline V gene encodes CDR1 MNHEY and CDR2 SVGEGT. V dropped 5 bases and J dropped 4; count of bases not matched to a gene: 10. This CDR3 comprises 17 residues. CDR3 in amino acids: CASSITGTSGSTYEQYF. CDR3 sequence (DNA): TGTGCCAGCAGTATAACCGGGACTAGCGGGAGCACATACGAGCAGTACTTC.

The chain employs TRBV23-1 and TRBJ2-2, with D maybe TRBD2 (5 bases). TRBV23-1 is recorded as an ORF, its role being uncertain. The CDR3 has 14 amino acids. Trimming removed 5 bases from V and 7 bases from J, with 14 bases in between. The CDR3 loop is CASSTRKGNGELFF. CDR3 nucleotide sequence: TGCGCCAGCAGTACTAGAAAAGGTAACGGGGAGCTGTTTTTT.

V and J are TRBV7-3 and TRBJ2-1; 9 bases fit TRBD1. J lost 8 bases, V lost 2 bases, and 13 bases had no gene match. This CDR3 has 17 residues. Germline V gene sequence: CDR1 SGHTA, CDR2 FQGTGA. CDR3 nucleotide sequence: TGTGCCAGCAGCTTATCAACCTCCGGGACAGGGCAGCATGAGCAGTTCTTC. The encoded protein is CASSLSTSGTGQHEQFF.

This clone appeared a few times. The V and J genes are TRBV30 and TRBJ2-7; perhaps TRBD2 as D (6 bases). CDR3 length equals 15 residues. The V end lost 3 bases, the J end lost 4 bases, and 19 bases lay between the germline ends. The germline gives CDR1 GTSNPN, CDR2 SVGIG (reference sequence). The CDR3 loop reads CAWRLGGTGAYEQYF. DNA for the CDR3: TGTGCCTGGAGGCTCGGGGGAACGGGAGCTTACGAGCAGTACTTC.

This clone was seen more than once but under ten times. The chain joins TRBV5-1 to TRBJ1-5; D uncertain. CDR3 length: 15 residues. CDR1 is SGHRS, CDR2 YFSETQ, per germline. V was trimmed by 4 bases and J by 3 bases, leaving 14 bases between them. The CDR3 nucleotides are TGCGCCAGCAGCCCCTACGGATTCGACAATCAGCCCCAGCATTTT. Translated, it gives CASSPYGFDNQPQHF. The full variable domain, in which reference TRBV5-1 and TRBJ1-5 provide the parts outside the CDR3, is KAGVTQTPRYLIKTRGQQVTLSCSPISGHRSVSWYQQTPGQGLQFLFEYFSETQRNKGNFPGRFSGRQFSNSRSEMNVSTLELGDSALYLCASSPYGFDNQPQHFGDGTRLSIL.

The J gene is TRBJ1-2, the V gene TRBV7-9; 8 nucleotides line up with TRBD1. The J segment lost 4 bases and the V segment lost 0 bases, leaving 7 bases of the junction unmatched. Germline V lookup: CDR1 SEHNR, CDR2 FQNEAQ (reference sequence). This CDR3 has 16 amino acids. The CDR3 bases are TGTGCCAGCAGCTTAGCAGGGACAGGCGACCTCTATGGCTACACCTTC. This encodes CASSLAGTGDLYGYTF.

This chain uses TRBV7-9 with TRBJ2-7, with D uncertain. The V end lost 2 bases, the J end lost 7 bases, and 6 bases lay between the germline ends. Germline V gene lookup returns CDR1 SEHNR and CDR2 FQNEAQ (reference sequence). CDR3 length equals 11 residues. CDR3 protein: CASSLSREQYF. The CDR3 coding sequence is TGTGCCAGCAGCTTATCTAGGGAGCAGTACTTC.

The rearrangement links TRBV5-1 to TRBJ2-1, with 9 nucleotides matching TRBD1. From germline, CDR1 is SGHRS and CDR2 YFSETQ. The CDR3 is 15 amino acids. V lost 4 bases, J lost 0 bases, and 2 bases stayed unmatched. In nucleotides, the CDR3 is TGCGCCAGCAGCGGGACAGGGAGCTCCTACAATGAGCAGTTCTTC. Amino acid sequence: CASSGTGSSYNEQFF.

The chain couples TRBV6-5 to TRBJ1-5, with TRBD1 as a possible D gene (5 bases). Germline V gives CDR1 MNHEY, CDR2 SVGAGI. This CDR3 is built from 14 residues. The V and J ends lost 6 bases and 5 bases respectively, with 14 bases between them. The CDR3 is CASRGHRGDQPQHF. CDR3 nucleotides: TGTGCCAGCAGGGGTCACCGGGGGGATCAGCCCCAGCATTTT.

This clone has just a few counts. V is TRBV29-1 and J is TRBJ1-5; 8 bases are a match to TRBD1. J lost 2 bases, V lost 6 bases, and 3 bases had no gene match. Germline-derived CDR1 and CDR2 are SQVTM and ANQGSEA. CDR3 size: 13 residues. CDR3: CSVQTGGNQPQHF. The CDR3 coding sequence is TGCAGCGTGCAGACAGGGGGCAATCAGCCCCAGCATTTT.